The rows below give T cell receptor beta chains drawn from one sample of a study of blood T cell repertoires in COVID-19. The repertoire was sequenced with immunoSEQ multiplex PCR; TCRdb's copy has only in-frame clones and lacks some. Of tens of thousands of clones in the sample, more than 75% were seen once. Sequenced: peripheral blood. The receptors here all came from a human donor in a cohort sampled during active COVID-19. Each CDR3 is given with its conserved first and last residue. Fields, in order: CDR3 protein, CDR3 DNA, clone size, D gene, V gene, J gene. D genes are given only for firm matches. A clone size is listed for some rows: how often the clone was seen (once, few, many), or a class if it is expanded.

CDR3aa: CASSPWVAGGQETQYF
CDR3nt: TGTGCCAGCAGCCCCTGGGTAGCGGGGGGGCAAGAGACCCAGTACTTC
abundance: .
d_gene: TRBD2
v_gene: TRBV7-9
j_gene: TRBJ2-5

CDR3aa: CSASLLAGGPNTGELFF
CDR3nt: TGCAGTGCTAGTTTACTAGCGGGAGGCCCGAACACCGGGGAGCTGTTTTTT
abundance: .
d_gene: TRBD2
v_gene: TRBV20-1
j_gene: TRBJ2-2

CDR3aa: CASSFRAGGVDTQYF
CDR3nt: TGTGCCAGCAGCTTCAGGGCGGGGGGGGTAGATACGCAGTATTTT
abundance: .
d_gene: TRBD2
v_gene: TRBV7-2
j_gene: TRBJ2-3

CDR3aa: CARSLARQGGETQYF
CDR3nt: TGTGCCAGAAGCTTGGCCCGACAGGGCGGGGAGACCCAGTACTTC
abundance: .
d_gene: TRBD1
v_gene: TRBV5-3
j_gene: TRBJ2-5

CDR3aa: CASSRTSGDFGEQYF
CDR3nt: TGTGCCAGCAGTCGGACTAGCGGGGATTTTGGAGAGCAGTACTTC
abundance: few
d_gene: TRBD2
v_gene: TRBV2
j_gene: TRBJ2-7

CDR3aa: CASSLGAREPQHF
CDR3nt: TGTGCCAGCAGCTTAGGAGCACGGGAGCCCCAGCATTTT
abundance: .
d_gene: .
v_gene: TRBV7-9
j_gene: TRBJ1-5

CDR3aa: CASSVGDSVRETQYF
CDR3nt: TGTGCCAGCAGCGTAGGGGATAGCGTCAGAGAGACCCAGTACTTC
abundance: .
d_gene: .
v_gene: TRBV9
j_gene: TRBJ2-5

CDR3aa: CASSQVAGSYNEQFF
CDR3nt: TGTGCCAGCAGCCAAGTAGCGGGGAGCTACAATGAGCAGTTCTTC
abundance: .
d_gene: TRBD2
v_gene: TRBV3-1/TRBV3-2
j_gene: TRBJ2-1

CDR3aa: CASGDSYGYTF
CDR3nt: TGTGCCAGCGGTGACAGCTATGGCTACACCTTC
abundance: .
d_gene: .
v_gene: TRBV2
j_gene: TRBJ1-2

CDR3aa: CASSFWDRGHEQYF
CDR3nt: TGTGCCAGCAGTTTTTGGGACAGGGGGCACGAGCAGTACTTC
abundance: few
d_gene: TRBD1
v_gene: TRBV28
j_gene: TRBJ2-7

CDR3aa: CASSPRTSRDTQYF
CDR3nt: TGTGCCAGCAGTCCCCGGACTAGCCGAGATACGCAGTATTTT
abundance: .
d_gene: TRBD2
v_gene: TRBV27
j_gene: TRBJ2-3

CDR3aa: CSVAGESSGRFHEQYF
CDR3nt: TGCAGCGTTGCAGGGGAATCAAGCGGGAGGTTCCACGAGCAGTACTTC
abundance: once
d_gene: TRBD2
v_gene: TRBV29-1
j_gene: TRBJ2-7

CDR3aa: CASSLGVAGYQETQYF
CDR3nt: TGTGCCAGCAGTTTAGGAGTAGCGGGCTACCAAGAGACCCAGTACTTC
abundance: .
d_gene: TRBD2
v_gene: TRBV28
j_gene: TRBJ2-5

CDR3aa: CASSQGTSGQAPLHF
CDR3nt: TGTGCCAGCAGCCAAGGGACCTCGGGACAGGCACCCCTCCACTTT
abundance: .
d_gene: TRBD1
v_gene: TRBV3-1/TRBV3-2
j_gene: TRBJ1-6

CDR3aa: CASSSTGNSPLHF
CDR3nt: TGTGCCAGCAGTTCGACAGGGAATTCACCCCTCCACTTT
abundance: once
d_gene: TRBD1
v_gene: TRBV6-5
j_gene: TRBJ1-6

CDR3aa: CASGEGGPGRIYNEQFF
CDR3nt: TGTGCCAGCGGGGAAGGGGGGCCAGGCCGTATCTACAATGAGCAGTTCTTC
abundance: .
d_gene: .
v_gene: TRBV6-1
j_gene: TRBJ2-1

CDR3aa: CASSSVLGPYEQYF
CDR3nt: TGTGCCAGCAGTAGCGTTCTAGGTCCCTACGAGCAGTACTTC
abundance: .
d_gene: .
v_gene: TRBV27
j_gene: TRBJ2-7

CDR3aa: CASSSGVEQYF
CDR3nt: TGTGCCAGTAGTTCCGGGGTCGAGCAGTACTTC
abundance: .
d_gene: .
v_gene: TRBV19
j_gene: TRBJ2-7

CDR3aa: CASSSGLGAYEQYF
CDR3nt: TGTGCCAGCAGTTCGGGACTAGGAGCCTACGAGCAGTACTTC
abundance: .
d_gene: TRBD2
v_gene: TRBV27
j_gene: TRBJ2-7

CDR3aa: CASSISRSNQPQHF
CDR3nt: TGTGCCAGTAGTATTTCTCGTAGCAATCAGCCCCAGCATTTT
abundance: .
d_gene: .
v_gene: TRBV19
j_gene: TRBJ1-5

CDR3aa: CASSSLGGSSYNSPLHF
CDR3nt: TGTGCCAGCAGCTCTCTCGGGGGGAGCTCCTATAATTCACCCCTCCACTTT
abundance: .
d_gene: .
v_gene: TRBV7-2
j_gene: TRBJ1-6

CDR3aa: CASRGKRGDYEQYF
CDR3nt: TGTGCCAGCAGAGGGAAGCGGGGGGATTACGAGCAGTACTTC
abundance: .
d_gene: TRBD2
v_gene: TRBV27
j_gene: TRBJ2-7

CDR3aa: CASSFLTGAGYTF
CDR3nt: TGTGCCAGCAGTTTCTTAACAGGGGCTGGCTACACCTTC
abundance: .
d_gene: TRBD1
v_gene: TRBV12-3/TRBV12-4
j_gene: TRBJ1-2

CDR3aa: CASSRSGTGGASNEKLFF
CDR3nt: TGTGCCAGCAGCCGGTCCGGGACAGGGGGCGCGTCTAATGAAAAACTGTTTTTT
abundance: .
d_gene: TRBD1
v_gene: TRBV3-1/TRBV3-2
j_gene: TRBJ1-4

CDR3aa: CASSIRTGNTIYF
CDR3nt: TGTGCCAGTAGTATTAGAACTGGAAACACCATATATTTT
abundance: .
d_gene: .
v_gene: TRBV19
j_gene: TRBJ1-3

CDR3aa: CASSLSFQGYEQYF
CDR3nt: TGTGCCAGCAGTTTATCGTTCCAGGGATACGAGCAGTACTTC
abundance: once
d_gene: .
v_gene: TRBV27
j_gene: TRBJ2-7

CDR3aa: CASRPALIMTESNEKLFF
CDR3nt: TGTGCCAGCAGGCCTGCACTTATAATGACAGAGTCGAATGAAAAACTGTTTTTT
abundance: .
d_gene: .
v_gene: TRBV28
j_gene: TRBJ1-4

CDR3aa: CASSLPGADTQYF
CDR3nt: TGTGCCAGCAGCTTGCCCGGGGCAGATACGCAGTATTTT
abundance: .
d_gene: .
v_gene: TRBV5-4
j_gene: TRBJ2-3

CDR3aa: CASSVTGGTYGYTF
CDR3nt: TGTGCCAGCAGTGTCACGGGAGGGACCTATGGCTACACCTTC
abundance: .
d_gene: .
v_gene: TRBV2
j_gene: TRBJ1-2

CDR3aa: CASSPGDSGYEQYF
CDR3nt: TGCGCCAGCAGCCCGGGGGACAGTGGCTACGAGCAGTACTTC
abundance: .
d_gene: .
v_gene: TRBV5-1
j_gene: TRBJ2-7

CDR3aa: CASSTWTSGGQETQYF
CDR3nt: TGTGCCAGCAGCACCTGGACTAGCGGGGGGCAAGAGACCCAGTACTTC
abundance: .
d_gene: TRBD2
v_gene: TRBV7-2
j_gene: TRBJ2-5

CDR3aa: CSVTGGDSYEQYF
CDR3nt: TGCAGCGTTACAGGGGGGGACTCCTACGAGCAGTACTTC
abundance: .
d_gene: .
v_gene: TRBV29-1
j_gene: TRBJ2-7

CDR3aa: CASSRRLADNTGELFF
CDR3nt: TGTGCCAGCAGCCGCCGACTAGCCGATAACACCGGGGAGCTGTTTTTT
abundance: .
d_gene: TRBD2
v_gene: TRBV3-1/TRBV3-2
j_gene: TRBJ2-2

CDR3aa: CASMGGKPGSYEQYF
CDR3nt: TGTGCCAGCATGGGAGGGAAGCCTGGGTCCTACGAGCAGTACTTC
abundance: few
d_gene: TRBD2
v_gene: TRBV27
j_gene: TRBJ2-7

CDR3aa: CAWSARTGNGYTF
CDR3nt: TGTGCCTGGAGTGCCAGGACAGGGAACGGCTACACCTTC
abundance: .
d_gene: TRBD1
v_gene: TRBV30
j_gene: TRBJ1-2

CDR3aa: CATSRDMAGEETQYF
CDR3nt: TGTGCCACCAGCAGAGATATGGCAGGGGAAGAGACCCAGTACTTC
abundance: .
d_gene: .
v_gene: TRBV15
j_gene: TRBJ2-5

CDR3aa: CASRLAGSEKLFF
CDR3nt: TGTGCCAGCCGGCTCGCAGGGTCTGAAAAACTGTTTTTT
abundance: .
d_gene: .
v_gene: TRBV27
j_gene: TRBJ1-4

CDR3aa: CASSQTGPSGNTIYF
CDR3nt: TGTGCCAGCAGCCAGACAGGCCCCTCTGGAAACACCATATATTTT
abundance: once
d_gene: .
v_gene: TRBV5-6
j_gene: TRBJ1-3

CDR3aa: CASSYSQGAEAFF
CDR3nt: TGTGCCAGCAGTTACTCTCAAGGGGCTGAAGCTTTCTTT
abundance: .
d_gene: .
v_gene: TRBV6-5
j_gene: TRBJ1-1

CDR3aa: CASSVEVGGDYEQFF
CDR3nt: TGTGCCAGCAGCGTTGAGGTAGGTGGTGATTATGAGCAGTTCTTC
abundance: .
d_gene: .
v_gene: TRBV9
j_gene: TRBJ2-1

CDR3aa: CASSLAAYGHEQYF
CDR3nt: TGTGCCAGCAGCTTAGCCGCCTATGGGCACGAGCAGTACTTC
abundance: .
d_gene: .
v_gene: TRBV7-9
j_gene: TRBJ2-7

CDR3aa: CASSEGWVGHFF
CDR3nt: TGTGCCAGCAGTGAAGGTTGGGTGGGACACTTCTTT
abundance: .
d_gene: .
v_gene: TRBV25-1
j_gene: TRBJ1-1

CDR3aa: CASSPGGAGTDTQYF
CDR3nt: TGTGCCAGCAGTCCCGGGGGGGCTGGAACAGATACGCAGTATTTT
abundance: .
d_gene: TRBD2
v_gene: TRBV6-5
j_gene: TRBJ2-3

CDR3aa: CASSEAPGPNYGYTF
CDR3nt: TGTGCCAGCAGTGAAGCCCCAGGCCCAAACTATGGCTACACCTTC
abundance: few
d_gene: .
v_gene: TRBV6-1
j_gene: TRBJ1-2

CDR3aa: CAISTVVDTQYF
CDR3nt: TGTGCCATCAGTACAGTTGTTGATACGCAGTATTTT
abundance: once
d_gene: .
v_gene: TRBV10-3
j_gene: TRBJ2-3

CDR3aa: CATGGYSNQPQHF
CDR3nt: TGTGCCACGGGGGGTTATAGCAATCAGCCCCAGCATTTT
abundance: .
d_gene: .
v_gene: TRBV19
j_gene: TRBJ1-5

CDR3aa: CASTSRVSNYGYTF
CDR3nt: TGTGCCAGCACCTCCAGGGTTTCTAATTATGGCTACACCTTC
abundance: .
d_gene: .
v_gene: TRBV2
j_gene: TRBJ1-2

CDR3aa: CASSHSGGSDTQYF
CDR3nt: TGTGCCAGCAGCCACAGCGGGGGCTCAGATACGCAGTATTTT
abundance: .
d_gene: TRBD2
v_gene: TRBV9
j_gene: TRBJ2-3

CDR3aa: CASSLGGQPNTEAFF
CDR3nt: TGTGCCAGCAGTTTAGGTGGACAGCCGAACACTGAAGCTTTCTTT
abundance: once
d_gene: .
v_gene: TRBV27
j_gene: TRBJ1-1

CDR3aa: CASSGTGWDTQYF
CDR3nt: TGTGCCAGTAGCGGGACAGGGTGGGATACGCAGTATTTT
abundance: .
d_gene: TRBD1
v_gene: TRBV19
j_gene: TRBJ2-3

CDR3aa: CASSLGREGNQPQHF
CDR3nt: TGTGCCAGCAGTTTGGGCAGGGAGGGCAATCAGCCCCAGCATTTT
abundance: .
d_gene: .
v_gene: TRBV6-2/TRBV6-3
j_gene: TRBJ1-5

CDR3aa: CASSPWTGSNTGELFF
CDR3nt: TGTGCCAGTAGTCCATGGACAGGTTCGAACACCGGGGAGCTGTTTTTT
abundance: .
d_gene: TRBD1
v_gene: TRBV19
j_gene: TRBJ2-2

CDR3aa: CASRRAASSYNEQFF
CDR3nt: TGCGCCAGCCGAAGAGCGGCCTCCTCCTACAATGAGCAGTTCTTC
abundance: .
d_gene: .
v_gene: TRBV5-1
j_gene: TRBJ2-1